The source of this TCR beta chain is a study of cytomegalovirus exposure and HLA in healthy donors. PCR employed 60 Vbeta and 13 Jbeta primers. The data were produced by immunoSEQ multiplex PCR, yet TCRdb's version contains in-frame clones alone and is incomplete. The table lists some 160,000 clones, roughly 72% of them singletons, with over 2% in the top ten. Turning to this clone: Its antigen is unidentified.

Germline V gene lookup returns CDR1 MDHEN and CDR2 SYDVKM. This CDR3 contains 14 residues. V lost 3 bases to trimming and J lost 0 bases, with 8 bases between them. Regarding the study as a whole: Most CMV-associated TCR beta chains were later found to appear HLA-restricted. Cytomegalovirus status was reportedly diagnosed by the classifier with high specificity and sensitivity. In an earlier analysis, most TCR beta V segments were productive about 90% or about 30% of the time. Common viral pathogens seemed to be connected with several of the most significant clusters, according to a later analysis.

This clonotype was obtained from a man aged 40-50 years in good health and CMV-seronegative. Sequencing was done on a sample of PBMCs. This rearrangement joins TRBV28 to TRBJ1-2; D may be TRBD1 (5 bases). The CDR3, as DNA: TGTGCCAGCAGTTTTGGGGCAGCTAACTATGGCTACACCTTC. As protein: CASSFGAANYGYTF.